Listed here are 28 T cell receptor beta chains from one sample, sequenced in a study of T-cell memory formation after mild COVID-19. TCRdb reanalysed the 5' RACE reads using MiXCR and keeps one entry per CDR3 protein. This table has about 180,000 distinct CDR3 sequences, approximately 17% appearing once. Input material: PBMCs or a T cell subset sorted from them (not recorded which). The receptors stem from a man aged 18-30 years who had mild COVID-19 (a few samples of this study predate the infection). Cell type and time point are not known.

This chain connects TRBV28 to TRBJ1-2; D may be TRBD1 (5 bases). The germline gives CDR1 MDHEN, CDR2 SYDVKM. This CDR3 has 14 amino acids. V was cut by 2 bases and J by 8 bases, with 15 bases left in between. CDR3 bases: TGTGCCAGCAGTTTAGAGGCAGGGCGGAGGGGCTACACCTTC. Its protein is CASSLEAGRRGYTF.

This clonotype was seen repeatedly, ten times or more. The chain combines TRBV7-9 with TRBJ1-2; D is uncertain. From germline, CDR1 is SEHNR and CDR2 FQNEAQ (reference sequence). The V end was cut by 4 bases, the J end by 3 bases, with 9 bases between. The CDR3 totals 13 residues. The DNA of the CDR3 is TGTGCCAGCAGCTCCGCAGGCTACTATGGCTACACCTTC. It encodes CASSSAGYYGYTF. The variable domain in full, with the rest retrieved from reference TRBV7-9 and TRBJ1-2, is DTGVSQNPRHKITKRGQNVTFRCDPISEHNRLYWYRQTLGQGPEFLTYFQNEAQLEKSRLLSDRFSAERPKGSFSTLEIQRTEQGDSAMYLCASSSAGYYGYTFGSGTRLTVV.

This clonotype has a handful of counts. The CDR3 is CSARGDITHEQYF. The CDR3 region has the DNA TGCAGTGCTAGGGGGGACATAACCCACGAGCAGTACTTC. The chain recombines TRBV20-1 with TRBJ2-7; D is possibly TRBD1 (6 bases). CDR3 length equals 13 residues. V was cut by 3 bases and J by 5 bases, with 14 bases left in between. Germline assignment: CDR1 DFQATT and CDR2 SNEGSKA (reference sequence).

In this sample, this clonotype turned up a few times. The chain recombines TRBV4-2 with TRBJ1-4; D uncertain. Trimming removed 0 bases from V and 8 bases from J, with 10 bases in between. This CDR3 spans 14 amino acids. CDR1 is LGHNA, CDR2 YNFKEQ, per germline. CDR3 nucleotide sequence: TGTGCCAGCAGCCAAGATTCCCGTGGGGAAAAACTGTTTTTT. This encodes CASSQDSRGEKLFF.

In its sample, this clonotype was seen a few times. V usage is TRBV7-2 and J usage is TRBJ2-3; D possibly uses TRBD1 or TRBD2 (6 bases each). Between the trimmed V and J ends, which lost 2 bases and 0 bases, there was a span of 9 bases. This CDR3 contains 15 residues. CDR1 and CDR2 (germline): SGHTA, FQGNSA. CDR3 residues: CASSLQGGSTDTQYF. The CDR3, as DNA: TGTGCCAGCAGCTTACAAGGGGGGAGCACAGATACGCAGTATTTT.

This CDR3 reads CASSPGGGRGETQYF. CDR3 coding DNA: TGCGCCAGCAGCCCCGGGGGGGGGCGCGGGGAGACCCAGTACTTC. The chain recombines TRBV5-1 with TRBJ2-5; 8 nucleotides align to TRBD2. Germline CDR1 SGHRS, CDR2 YFSETQ. V lost 4 bases, J lost 5 bases, and 10 bases stayed unmatched. This CDR3 is 15 amino acids long. The full variable domain, in which reference TRBV5-1 and TRBJ2-5 provide the parts outside the CDR3, is KAGVTQTPRYLIKTRGQQVTLSCSPISGHRSVSWYQQTPGQGLQFLFEYFSETQRNKGNFPGRFSGRQFSNSRSEMNVSTLELGDSALYLCASSPGGGRGETQYFGPGTRLLVL.

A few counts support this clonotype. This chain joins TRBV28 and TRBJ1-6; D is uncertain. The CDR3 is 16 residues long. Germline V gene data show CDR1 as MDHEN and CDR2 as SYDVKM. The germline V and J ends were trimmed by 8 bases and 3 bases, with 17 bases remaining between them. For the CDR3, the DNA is TGTGCCAGCCTCCCAGCCGGCGGATTCTATAATTCACCCCTCCACTTT. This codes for CASLPAGGFYNSPLHF.

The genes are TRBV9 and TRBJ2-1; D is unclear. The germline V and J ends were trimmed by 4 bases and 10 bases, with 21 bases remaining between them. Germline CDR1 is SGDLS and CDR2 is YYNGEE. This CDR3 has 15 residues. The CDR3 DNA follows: TGTGCCAGCAGCCCTAAAGGCTCCACACTCGGAGAGCAGTTCTTC. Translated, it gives CASSPKGSTLGEQFF.

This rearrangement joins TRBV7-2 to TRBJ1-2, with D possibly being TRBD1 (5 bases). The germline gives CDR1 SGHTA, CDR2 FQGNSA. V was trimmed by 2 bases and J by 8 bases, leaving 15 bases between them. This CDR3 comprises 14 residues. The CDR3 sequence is CASSLIALQGGYTF. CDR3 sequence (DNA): TGTGCCAGCAGCTTAATAGCGTTGCAGGGAGGCTACACCTTC.

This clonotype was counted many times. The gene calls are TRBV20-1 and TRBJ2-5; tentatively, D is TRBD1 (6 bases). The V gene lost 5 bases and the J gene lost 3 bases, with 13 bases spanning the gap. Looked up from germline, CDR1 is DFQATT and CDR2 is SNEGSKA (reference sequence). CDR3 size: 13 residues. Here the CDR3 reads CSAFHRAEETQYF. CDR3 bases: TGCAGTGCTTTCCACAGGGCTGAAGAGACCCAGTACTTC.

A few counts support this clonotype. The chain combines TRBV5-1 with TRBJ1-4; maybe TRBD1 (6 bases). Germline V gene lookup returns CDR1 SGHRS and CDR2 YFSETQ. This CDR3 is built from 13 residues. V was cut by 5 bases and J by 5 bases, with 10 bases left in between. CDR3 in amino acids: CASRAGANEKLFF. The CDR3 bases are TGCGCCAGCAGGGCAGGGGCAAATGAAAAACTGTTTTTT.

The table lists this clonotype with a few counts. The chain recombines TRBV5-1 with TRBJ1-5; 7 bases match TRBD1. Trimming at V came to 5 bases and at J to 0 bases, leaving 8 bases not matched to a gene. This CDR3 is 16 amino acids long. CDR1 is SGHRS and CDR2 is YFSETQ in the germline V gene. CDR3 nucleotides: TGCGCCAGCAGTCCACAGGGGAGGGGTAGCAATCAGCCCCAGCATTTT. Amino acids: CASSPQGRGSNQPQHF.

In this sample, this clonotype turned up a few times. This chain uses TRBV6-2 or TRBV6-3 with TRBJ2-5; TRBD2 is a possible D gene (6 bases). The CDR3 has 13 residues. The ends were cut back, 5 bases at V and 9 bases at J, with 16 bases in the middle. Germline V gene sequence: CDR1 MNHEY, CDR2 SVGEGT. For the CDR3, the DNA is TGTGCCAGCAGTCACGGAGGGTCCGGGGCCCAGTACTTC. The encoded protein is CASSHGGSGAQYF.

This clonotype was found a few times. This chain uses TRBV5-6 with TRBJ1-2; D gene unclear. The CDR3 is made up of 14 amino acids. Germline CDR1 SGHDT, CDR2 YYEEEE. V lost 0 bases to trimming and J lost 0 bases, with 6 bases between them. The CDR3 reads CASSLALANYGYTF. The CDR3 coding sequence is TGTGCCAGCAGCTTGGCCCTCGCTAACTATGGCTACACCTTC. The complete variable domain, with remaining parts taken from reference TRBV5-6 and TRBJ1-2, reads DAGVTQSPTHLIKTRGQQVTLRCSPKSGHDTVSWYQQALGQGPQFIFQYYEEEERQRGNFPDRFSGHQFPNYSSELNVNALLLGDSALYLCASSLALANYGYTFGSGTRLTVV.

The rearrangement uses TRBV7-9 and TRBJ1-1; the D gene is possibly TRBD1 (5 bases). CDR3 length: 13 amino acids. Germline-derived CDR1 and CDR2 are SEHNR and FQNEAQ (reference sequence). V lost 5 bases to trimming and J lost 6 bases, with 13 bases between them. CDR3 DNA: TGTGCCAGCAGCCTCAGGGAGGGCGCTGAAGCTTTCTTT. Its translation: CASSLREGAEAFF.

CDR3 amino acids: CASSPRTGATYEQYF. CDR3 in DNA: TGTGCCAGCTCACCACGGACGGGAGCCACCTACGAGCAGTACTTC. This chain uses TRBV18 with TRBJ2-7, with D possibly matching TRBD2 (6 bases). CDR3 length: 15 amino acids. The V end was cut by 1 base, the J end by 2 bases, with 12 bases between. Germline CDR1 reads KGHSH; CDR2 reads LQKENI.

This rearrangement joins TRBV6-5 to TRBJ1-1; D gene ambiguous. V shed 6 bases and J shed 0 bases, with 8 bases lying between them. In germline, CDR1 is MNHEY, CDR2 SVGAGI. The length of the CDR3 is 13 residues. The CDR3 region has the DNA TGTGCCAGCAGAACTACCATGAACACTGAAGCTTTCTTT. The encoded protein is CASRTTMNTEAFF.

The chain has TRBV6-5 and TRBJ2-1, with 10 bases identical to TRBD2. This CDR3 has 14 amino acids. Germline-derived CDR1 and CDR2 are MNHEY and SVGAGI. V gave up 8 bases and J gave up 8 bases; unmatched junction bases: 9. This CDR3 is CASWKAGGPHEQFF. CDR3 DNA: TGTGCCAGCTGGAAAGCGGGGGGGCCTCATGAGCAGTTCTTC.

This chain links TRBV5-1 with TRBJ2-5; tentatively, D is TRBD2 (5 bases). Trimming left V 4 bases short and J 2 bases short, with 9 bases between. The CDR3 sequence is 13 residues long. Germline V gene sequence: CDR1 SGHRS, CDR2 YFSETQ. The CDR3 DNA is TGCGCCAGCAGCGTCGAGGGTCAAGAGACCCAGTACTTC. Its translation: CASSVEGQETQYF.

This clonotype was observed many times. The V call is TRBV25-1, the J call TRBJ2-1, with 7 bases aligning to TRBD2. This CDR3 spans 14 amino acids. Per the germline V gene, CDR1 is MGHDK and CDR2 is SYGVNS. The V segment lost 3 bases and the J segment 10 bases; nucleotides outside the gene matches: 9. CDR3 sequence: CASSDGLAAEEQFF. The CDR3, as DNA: TGTGCCAGCAGTGACGGCCTAGCGGCTGAGGAGCAGTTCTTC.

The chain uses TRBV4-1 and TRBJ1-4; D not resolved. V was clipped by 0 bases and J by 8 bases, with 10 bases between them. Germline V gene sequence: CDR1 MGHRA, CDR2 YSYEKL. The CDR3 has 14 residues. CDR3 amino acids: CASSQDLTTEKLFF. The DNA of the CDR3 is TGCGCCAGCAGCCAAGATTTGACCACAGAAAAACTGTTTTTT.

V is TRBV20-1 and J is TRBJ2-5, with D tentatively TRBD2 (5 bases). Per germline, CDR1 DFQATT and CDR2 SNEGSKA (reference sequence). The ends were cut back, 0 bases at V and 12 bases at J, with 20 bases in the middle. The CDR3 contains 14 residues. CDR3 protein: CSAREIKGEPREYF. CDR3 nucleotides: TGCAGTGCTAGAGAGATTAAGGGAGAACCTCGAGAGTACTTC.

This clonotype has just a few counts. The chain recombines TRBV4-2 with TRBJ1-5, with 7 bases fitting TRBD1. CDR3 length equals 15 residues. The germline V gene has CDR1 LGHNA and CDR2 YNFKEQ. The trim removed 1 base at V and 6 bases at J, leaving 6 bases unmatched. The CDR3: CASSQGLEGAQPQHF. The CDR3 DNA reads TGTGCCAGCAGCCAAGGGCTGGAGGGGGCTCAGCCCCAGCATTTT.

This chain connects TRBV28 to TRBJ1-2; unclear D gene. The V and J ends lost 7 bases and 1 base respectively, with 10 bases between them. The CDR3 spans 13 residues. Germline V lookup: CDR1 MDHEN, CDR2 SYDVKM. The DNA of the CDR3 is TGTGCCAGCAATGAGGGTGGTAACTATGGCTACACCTTC. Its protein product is CASNEGGNYGYTF.

In DNA form, the CDR3 reads TGCGCCAGCAGCTTAGCGGGGGCCTTAGACGAGCAGTTCTTC. This gives the protein CASSLAGALDEQFF. The chain joins TRBV5-1 to TRBJ2-1; TRBD2 aligns across 8 bases. Losses at the gene ends were 2 bases for V and 10 bases for J; bases not matched to a gene: 8. Germline-derived CDR1 and CDR2 are SGHRS and YFSETQ. The CDR3 is 14 amino acids.

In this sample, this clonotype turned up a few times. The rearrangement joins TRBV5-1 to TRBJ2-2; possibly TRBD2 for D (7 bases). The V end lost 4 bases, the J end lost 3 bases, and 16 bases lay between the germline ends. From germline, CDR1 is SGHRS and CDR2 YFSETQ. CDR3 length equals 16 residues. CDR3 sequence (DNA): TGCGCCAGCAGCCGTTTCCGGGGGGCGGACACCGGGGAGCTGTTTTTT. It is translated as CASSRFRGADTGELFF.

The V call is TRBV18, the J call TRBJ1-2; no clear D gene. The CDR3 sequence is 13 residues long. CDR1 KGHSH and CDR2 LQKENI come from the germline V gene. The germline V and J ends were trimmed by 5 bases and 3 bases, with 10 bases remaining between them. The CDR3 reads CASSDGGDYGYTF. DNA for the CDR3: TGTGCCAGCTCAGACGGAGGTGACTATGGCTACACCTTC.

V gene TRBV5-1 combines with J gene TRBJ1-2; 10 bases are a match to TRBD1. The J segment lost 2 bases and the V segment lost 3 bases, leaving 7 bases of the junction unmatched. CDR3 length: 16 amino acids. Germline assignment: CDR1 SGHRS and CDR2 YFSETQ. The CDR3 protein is CASSSRDRGTNYGYTF. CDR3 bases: TGCGCCAGCAGCTCCCGGGACAGGGGAACGAACTATGGCTACACCTTC.